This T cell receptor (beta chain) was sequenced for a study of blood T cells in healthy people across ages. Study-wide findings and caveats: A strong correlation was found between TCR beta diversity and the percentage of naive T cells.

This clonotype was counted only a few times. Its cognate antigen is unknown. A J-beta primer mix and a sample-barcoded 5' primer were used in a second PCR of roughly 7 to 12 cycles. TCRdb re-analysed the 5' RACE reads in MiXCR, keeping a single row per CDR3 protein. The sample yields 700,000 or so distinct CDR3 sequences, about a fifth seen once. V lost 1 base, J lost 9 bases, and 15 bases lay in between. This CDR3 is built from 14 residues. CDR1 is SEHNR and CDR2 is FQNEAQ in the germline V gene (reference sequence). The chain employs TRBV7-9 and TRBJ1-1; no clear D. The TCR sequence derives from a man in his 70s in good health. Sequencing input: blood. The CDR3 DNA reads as TGTGCCAGCAGCTTAGGCCAGGCCCTAGGACAAGCTTTCTTT. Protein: CASSLGQALGQAFF.